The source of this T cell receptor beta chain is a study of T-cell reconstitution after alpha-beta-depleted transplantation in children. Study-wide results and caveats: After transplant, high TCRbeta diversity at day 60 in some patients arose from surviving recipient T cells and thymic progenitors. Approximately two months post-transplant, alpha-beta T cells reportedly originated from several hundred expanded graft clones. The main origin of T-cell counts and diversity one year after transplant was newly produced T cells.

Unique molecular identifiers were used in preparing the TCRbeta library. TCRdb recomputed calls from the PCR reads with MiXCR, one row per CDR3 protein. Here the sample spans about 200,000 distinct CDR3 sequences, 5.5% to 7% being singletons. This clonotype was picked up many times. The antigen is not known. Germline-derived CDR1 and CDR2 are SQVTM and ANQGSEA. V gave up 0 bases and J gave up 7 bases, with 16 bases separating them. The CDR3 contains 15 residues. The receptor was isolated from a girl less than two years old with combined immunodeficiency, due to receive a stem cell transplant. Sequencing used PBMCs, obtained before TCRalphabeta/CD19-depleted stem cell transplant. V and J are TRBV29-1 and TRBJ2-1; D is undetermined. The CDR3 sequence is CSVEDDKSHWNEQFF. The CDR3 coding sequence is TGCAGCGTTGAAGACGACAAGTCCCATTGGAATGAGCAGTTCTTC.